These 30 T cell receptor beta chains originate from one sample sequenced in a study of blood T cells in healthy people across ages. The use of a sample-barcoded 5' primer and a J-beta primer mix characterized a second PCR of roughly 6 to 11 cycles. TCRdb processed the 5' RACE reads anew with MiXCR; each CDR3 protein has one entry. The top ten hold under 8% of the sample, which has some 1.4 million distinct CDR3 sequences, 40% to 50% seen once. Sequencing was performed on blood. These receptors all stem from a woman between 18 and 30 years old in good health.

The V and J genes are TRBV12-3 or TRBV12-4 and TRBJ1-2, with no clear D. This CDR3 has 11 amino acids. V lost 9 bases to trimming and J lost 4 bases, with 9 bases between them. The chain's CDR3 is CASGKGYGYTF. The DNA of the CDR3 is TGTGCCAGTGGGAAGGGCTATGGCTACACCTTC.

This chain uses TRBV7-9 with TRBJ2-5, with D perhaps TRBD1 (6 bases). The J call could be wrong; TRBJ2-7 is a better fit for the DNA end. This CDR3 region has 14 residues. The germline gives CDR1 SEHNR, CDR2 FQNEAQ (reference sequence). Here the CDR3 DNA reads TGTGCCAGCAGCTTAGCGCTCAGGGGTTCCGAGCAGTACTTC. As protein: CASSLALRGSEQYF.

The chain links TRBV2 to TRBJ1-5, with a tentative D call TRBD1 (6 bases). Looked up from germline, CDR1 is SNHLY and CDR2 is FYNNEI. The length of the CDR3 is 19 residues. Trimming took 4 bases from V and 0 from J, leaving 22 bases between them. CDR3 residues: CASSGGTGSLMDSNQPQHF. The CDR3 coding sequence is TGTGCCAGCAGTGGAGGAACAGGGTCCTTGATGGATAGCAATCAGCCCCAGCATTTT.

This clonotype showed up just a few times. The J gene is TRBJ2-4, the V gene TRBV3-1, with D possibly being TRBD2 (5 bases). TRBJ2-7 explains the end of the DNA better; the J call may be wrong. The CDR3 contains 13 residues. Germline V gene sequence: CDR1 LGHDT, CDR2 YNNKEL (reference sequence). The CDR3 is CASLSGQTYEQYF. The DNA of the CDR3 is TGTGCCAGTCTCAGCGGCCAAACCTACGAGCAGTACTTC.

The chain has TRBV9 and TRBJ2-3, with 8 nucleotides matching TRBD2. The CDR3 covers 15 residues. Unmatched junction bases numbered 5, after V lost 4 bases and J lost 1 base. CDR1 is SGDLS and CDR2 is YYNGEE in the germline V gene. The CDR3 nucleotides read TGTGCCAGCAGCACCCGAGCGGGGGGCACAGATACGCAGTATTTT. Translation: CASSTRAGGTDTQYF.

J is TRBJ2-5 and V is TRBV9; the match to TRBD2 covers 9 bases. The germline CDR1 and CDR2 sequences are SGDLS and YYNGEE. V trimming: 2 bases; J trimming: 11 bases; junction bases outside the gene matches: 16. The CDR3 consists of 16 residues. The CDR3 loop is CASSVSVAGGPGEQYF. Here the CDR3 DNA reads TGTGCCAGCAGCGTCAGTGTGGCGGGAGGGCCAGGAGAGCAGTACTTC.

V gene TRBV7-6 combines with J gene TRBJ2-7, with a possible D match to TRBD2 (6 bases). In germline, CDR1 is SGHVS, CDR2 FNYEAQ. The CDR3 spans 16 residues. Trimming stripped 1 base from V and 0 bases from J, with 13 bases between. The CDR3 here is CASSLGGAGNSYEQYF. The CDR3 coding sequence is TGTGCCAGCAGCTTAGGGGGCGCGGGGAACTCCTACGAGCAGTACTTC.

This clonotype has a handful of counts. The V call is TRBV20-1, the J call TRBJ2-7; 8 nucleotides line up with TRBD1. CDR1 DFQATT and CDR2 SNEGSKA come from the germline V gene (reference sequence). Trimming cost V 7 bases and J 3 bases; bases outside gene matches: 8. The CDR3 loop spans 13 amino acids. CDR3 amino acids: CSGTDRDLYEQYF. CDR3 sequence (DNA): TGCAGTGGTACGGACAGGGACCTCTACGAGCAGTACTTC.

The CDR3 sequence: CSVEGNDSTDTQYF. The CDR3 DNA follows: TGCAGCGTTGAAGGAAACGACAGCACAGATACGCAGTATTTT. The rearrangement links TRBV29-1 to TRBJ2-3; D unresolved. The CDR3 is made up of 14 amino acids. Trimming took 1 base from V and 0 from J, leaving 8 bases between them. The germline V gene encodes CDR1 SQVTM and CDR2 ANQGSEA.

The V call is TRBV2, the J call TRBJ1-2; D is possibly TRBD1 (6 bases). The CDR3 has 13 residues. The V end was cut by 8 bases, the J end by 2 bases, with 12 bases between. Germline CDR1 reads SNHLY; CDR2 reads FYNNEI. The CDR3 reads CASGRQANYGYTF. The CDR3 nucleotides read TGTGCCAGCGGGAGACAGGCGAACTATGGCTACACCTTC.

The rearrangement joins TRBV7-2 to TRBJ1-1, with no clear D. V was shortened by 2 bases and J by 3 bases, with 7 bases between the two germline ends. The CDR3 contains 13 residues. Germline assignment: CDR1 SGHTA and CDR2 FQGNSA. In DNA form, the CDR3 reads TGTGCCAGCAGCTTATCTCGATACACTGAAGCTTTCTTT. It codes for CASSLSRYTEAFF.

The CDR3 region is CSAPTAGKGYTQYF. CDR3 nucleotide sequence: TGCAGTGCTCCGACCGCGGGAAAAGGGTATACGCAGTATTTT. The chain joins TRBV20-1 to TRBJ2-3; the D gene is possibly TRBD2 (6 bases). The length of the CDR3 is 14 residues. V lost 5 bases, J lost 7 bases, and 19 bases lay in between. Looked up from germline, CDR1 is DFQATT and CDR2 is SNEGSKA (reference sequence).

The V gene is TRBV2, the J gene TRBJ1-5; D may be TRBD1 (6 bases). Trimming shortened V by 2 bases and J by 5 bases, and 10 bases separated the two germline ends. The V gene's germline CDR1 is SNHLY and CDR2 FYNNEI. CDR3 length: 14 residues. CDR3 nucleotide sequence: TGTGCCAGCAGTGAACAGGGGAACTATCAGCCCCAGCATTTT. Amino acids: CASSEQGNYQPQHF.

This clonotype came up many times. This chain links TRBV10-3 with TRBJ1-2, with D hard to call. V dropped 5 bases and J dropped 1 base, with 14 bases sitting between them. From germline, CDR1 is ENHRY and CDR2 SYGVKD. The CDR3 is 15 amino acids. CDR3 sequence: CAISPPGPDNYGYTF. The CDR3 DNA reads TGTGCCATCAGTCCACCGGGCCCCGATAACTATGGCTACACCTTC.

The rearrangement links TRBV5-6 to TRBJ1-2; 9 nucleotides align to TRBD1. J was trimmed by 2 bases and V by 3 bases; bases with no gene match: 8. There are 16 residues in the CDR3. Germline assignment: CDR1 SGHDT and CDR2 YYEEEE. The CDR3 loop reads CASSSMGQGENYGYTF. DNA for the CDR3: TGTGCCAGCAGCTCAATGGGACAGGGAGAAAACTATGGCTACACCTTC. Complete variable domain (other parts from reference TRBV5-6 and TRBJ1-2): DAGVTQSPTHLIKTRGQQVTLRCSPKSGHDTVSWYQQALGQGPQFIFQYYEEEERQRGNFPDRFSGHQFPNYSSELNVNALLLGDSALYLCASSSMGQGENYGYTFGSGTRLTVV.

This clonotype was detected only a few times. The chain uses TRBV24-1 and TRBJ1-2; D not resolved. This CDR3 is built from 13 residues. Germline V gene data show CDR1 as KGHDR and CDR2 as SFDVKD. V lost 4 bases to trimming and J lost 8 bases, with 13 bases between them. Here the CDR3 reads CATSDPVQEGYTF. The CDR3 region has the DNA TGTGCCACCAGTGACCCGGTTCAGGAAGGCTACACCTTC.

The V and J genes are TRBV6-1 and TRBJ1-4; D remains ambiguous. Trimming took 11 bases from V and 0 from J, leaving 10 bases between them. Germline assignment: CDR1 MNHNS and CDR2 SASEGT. This CDR3 region has 13 residues. In DNA, the CDR3 is TGTGCCGGACGAGACGCAACTAATGAAAAACTGTTTTTT. Residues: CAGRDATNEKLFF.

The V and J genes are TRBV4-1 and TRBJ2-7, with D unresolved. V dropped 0 bases and J dropped 3 bases, with 9 bases sitting between them. CDR1 is MGHRA, CDR2 YSYEKL, per germline. The CDR3 sequence is 14 residues long. The CDR3 DNA reads TGCGCCAGCAGCCAAGAGGGCCTGGGCTACGAGCAGTACTTC. Translated: CASSQEGLGYEQYF.

The chain joins TRBV5-1 to TRBJ2-5, with a possible D match to TRBD1 (6 bases). The CDR3 is 14 residues long. Trimming removed 5 bases at V and 5 bases at J, with 16 bases between. Germline V gives CDR1 SGHRS, CDR2 YFSETQ. The CDR3 bases are TGCGCCAGCAGTCCAAGACAGGCAGGCGAGACCCAGTACTTC. Translated: CASSPRQAGETQYF.

This clonotype was picked up a small number of times. The chain uses TRBV20-1 and TRBJ2-7; D is unclear. The length of the CDR3 is 15 residues. CDR1 is DFQATT, CDR2 SNEGSKA, per germline (reference sequence). V dropped 0 bases and J dropped 2 bases, with 14 bases sitting between them. The CDR3 coding sequence is TGCAGTGCTAGAGAGGCAGGATACAATCCCTACGAGCAGTACTTC. It translates to CSAREAGYNPYEQYF.

In the case of this clonotype: The junction departs from the called germline gene at one end, perhaps through a read error. The chain combines TRBV4-1 with TRBJ1-5, with 8 bases lining up with TRBD1. There are 16 residues in the CDR3. Germline assignment: CDR1 MGHRA and CDR2 YSYEKL. The CDR3 loop reads CAGSLEDQGAGQPQHF. Written as DNA, the CDR3 is TGCGCCGGCAGCCTGGAGGATCAGGGGGCGGGTCAGCCCCAGCATTTT.

The V gene is TRBV29-1, the J gene TRBJ2-7, with D perhaps being TRBD1 or TRBD2 (5 bases each). The ends were cut back, 6 bases at V and 0 bases at J, with 9 bases in the middle. The CDR3 runs to 12 residues. Germline V CDR1 and CDR2: SQVTM, ANQGSEA. The CDR3 sequence: CSVPGTSYEQYF. The CDR3 nucleotides read TGCAGCGTGCCCGGGACCTCCTACGAGCAGTACTTC.

This clonotype showed up just a few times. The CDR3 DNA sequence: TGTGCCACCAACCGCAGGGATTACGCTAATCAGCCCCAGCATTTT. It is translated as CATNRRDYANQPQHF. V is TRBV24-1 and J is TRBJ1-5; a weak D match, TRBD1 (5 bases). The CDR3 runs 15 residues. The germline V gene encodes CDR1 KGHDR and CDR2 SFDVKD. Trimming took 8 bases from V and 4 from J, leaving 17 bases between them.

This clonotype was found a few times. The V gene is TRBV6-5, the J gene TRBJ2-1; D not resolved. Germline CDR1 reads MNHEY; CDR2 reads SVGAGI. The CDR3 length is 13 residues. The V gene lost 0 bases and the J gene lost 7 bases, with 7 bases spanning the gap. The CDR3, as DNA: TGTGCCAGCAGTTACTCGAGGAAGAATGAGCAGTTCTTC. Translation gives CASSYSRKNEQFF.

This clonotype was observed a few times. The J gene is TRBJ2-7, the V gene TRBV2, with 7 nucleotides matching TRBD1. V dropped 6 bases and J dropped 2; count of bases not matched to a gene: 10. Germline CDR1 and CDR2: SNHLY and FYNNEI. CDR3 size: 15 residues. This CDR3 reads CASSPDREATYEQYF. As DNA, the CDR3 is TGTGCCAGCAGCCCCGACAGGGAAGCCACCTACGAGCAGTACTTC. Full variable domain (missing parts from reference TRBV2 and TRBJ2-7): EPEVTQTPSHQVTQMGQEVILRCVPISNHLYFYWYRQILGQKVEFLVSFYNNEISEKSEIFDDQFSVERPDGSNFTLKIRSTKLEDSAMYFCASSPDREATYEQYFGPGTRLTVT.

The chain combines TRBV29-1 with TRBJ2-7, with 11 bases fitting TRBD2. The CDR3 consists of 17 residues. Per germline, CDR1 SQVTM and CDR2 ANQGSEA. The ends lost 4 bases at V and 3 bases at J; junction bases unmatched: 14. The DNA for the CDR3 is TGCAGCGTTGCCCCACTAGCGGGAGACCGTCCCCACTACGAGCAGTACTTC. Protein sequence: CSVAPLAGDRPHYEQYF.

The chain links TRBV3-1 to TRBJ2-7; D may be TRBD2 (5 bases). V was cut by 4 bases and J by 0 bases, with 10 bases left in between. The CDR3 sequence is 14 residues long. Germline V lookup: CDR1 LGHDT, CDR2 YNNKEL (reference sequence). CDR3 DNA: TGTGCCAGCAGCCCAATGCGGGCCTCCTACGAGCAGTACTTC. It is translated as CASSPMRASYEQYF.

V usage is TRBV6-1 and J usage is TRBJ2-1; the match to TRBD2 covers 8 bases. V trimming: 4 bases; J trimming: 7 bases; junction bases outside the gene matches: 3. Germline V gene lookup returns CDR1 MNHNS and CDR2 SASEGT. The CDR3 has 13 amino acids. The CDR3 reads CASSGSGINEQFF. As DNA, the CDR3 is TGTGCCAGCAGTGGTAGCGGGATTAATGAGCAGTTCTTC.

The chain combines TRBV9 with TRBJ1-6; 7 bases fit TRBD1. CDR1 is SGDLS, CDR2 YYNGEE, per germline. This CDR3 comprises 16 residues. J was trimmed by 7 bases and V by 4 bases; bases with no gene match: 11. The CDR3, as DNA: TGTGCCAGCAGCCCCACGGCGACAGGGTTGAATTCACCCCTCCACTTT. Translated, it gives CASSPTATGLNSPLHF.

The rearrangement links TRBV3-1 to TRBJ2-7; D might be TRBD1 (6 bases). The CDR3 has 16 amino acids. Per germline, CDR1 LGHDT and CDR2 YNNKEL (reference sequence). Trimming removed 2 bases at V and 5 bases at J, with 19 bases between. CDR3 sequence: CASSQKDSWGGHEQYF. The DNA for the CDR3 is TGTGCCAGCAGCCAAAAGGACAGTTGGGGCGGCCACGAGCAGTACTTC.